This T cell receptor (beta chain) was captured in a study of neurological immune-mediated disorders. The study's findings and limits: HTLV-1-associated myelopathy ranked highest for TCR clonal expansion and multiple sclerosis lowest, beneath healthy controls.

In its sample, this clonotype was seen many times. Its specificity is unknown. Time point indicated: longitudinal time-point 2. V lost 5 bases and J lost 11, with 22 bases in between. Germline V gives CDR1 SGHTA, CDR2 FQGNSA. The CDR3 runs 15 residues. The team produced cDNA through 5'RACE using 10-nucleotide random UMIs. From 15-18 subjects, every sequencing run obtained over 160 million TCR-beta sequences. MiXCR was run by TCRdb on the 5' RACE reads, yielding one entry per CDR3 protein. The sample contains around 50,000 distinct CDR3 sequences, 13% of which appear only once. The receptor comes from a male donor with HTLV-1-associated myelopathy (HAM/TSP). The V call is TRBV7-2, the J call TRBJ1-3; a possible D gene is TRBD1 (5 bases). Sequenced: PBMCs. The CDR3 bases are TGTGCCAGCAGCCCTTATTCCGGGACTGCCGACCCCATATATTTT. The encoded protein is CASSPYSGTADPIYF.